This is a list of T cell receptor beta chains from one sample in a study of cytomegalovirus exposure and HLA in healthy donors. The data were produced by immunoSEQ multiplex PCR, yet TCRdb's version contains in-frame clones alone and is incomplete. The sample records 100,000 to 150,000 clones, roughly three fifths being singletons. The material sequenced was PBMCs. The receptors stem from a woman aged 35 to 49 in good health and CMV-seropositive. CDR3s include the opening cysteine and the closing phenylalanine or tryptophan. The order of the fields is J gene, V gene, clone size, D gene, CDR3 DNA, CDR3 protein. A D gene is named only where the DNA matches it firmly. Some rows have no size entry. The others give once, few or many, or a class for an expanded clone.

TRBJ2-3	TRBV6-1	NA	TRBD2	TGTGCCAGCAGTGAAGTGAGTGGGACTATTCCAGATACGCAGTATTTT	CASSEVSGTIPDTQYF
TRBJ1-1	TRBV27	few	TRBD1	TGTGCCAGCAGAACAGGGGGCTATGCTTTCTTT	CASRTGGYAFF
TRBJ2-3	TRBV29-1	NA	TRBD2	TGCAGCGTTGAAGATCTTGGTCGCGGGAGTGGAGATACGCAGTATTTT	CSVEDLGRGSGDTQYF
TRBJ2-7	TRBV4-1	NA	TRBD2	TGCGCCAGCAGCCCCACTAGCGGGGCCTACGAGCAGTACTTC	CASSPTSGAYEQYF
TRBJ1-6	TRBV5-6	NA	NA	TGTGCCAGCAGCTTGCCCGGAGCAGTGAATTCACCCCTCCACTTT	CASSLPGAVNSPLHF
TRBJ1-4	TRBV19	NA	NA	TGTGCCAGTAGTGTACAGGATGAAAAACTGTTTTTT	CASSVQDEKLFF
TRBJ2-7	TRBV9	NA	NA	TGTGCCAGCAGCGTTGGGGGGAACTTGCACCACTACGAGCAGTACTTC	CASSVGGNLHHYEQYF
TRBJ1-6	TRBV20-1	NA	NA	TGCAGTGCTGGGAGGAATTCACCCCTCCACTTT	CSAGRNSPLHF
TRBJ1-2	TRBV28	NA	TRBD1	TGTGCCAGCAGTTTAAGCGACAGGGGGCTCTCTCGTGGCTACACCTTC	CASSLSDRGLSRGYTF
TRBJ2-5	TRBV4-2	NA	TRBD1	TGTGCCAGCAGCTCTCCCAGGGGGCCGCAAGAGACCCAGTACTTC	CASSSPRGPQETQYF
TRBJ1-4	TRBV7-9	NA	NA	TGTGCCAGCGCCCGAAGCACTAATGAAAAACTGTTTTTT	CASARSTNEKLFF
TRBJ1-5	TRBV5-1	once	NA	TGCGCCAGCAGCCTGACAGAGAATCAGCCCCAGCATTTT	CASSLTENQPQHF